Listed below are T cell receptor beta chains from one sample, sequenced in a study of blood T cell repertoires in COVID-19. Produced via immunoSEQ multiplex PCR; TCRdb's table is partial and in-frame only. The sample records over 350,000 clones, more than 85% being singletons. The sample was peripheral blood. The receptors come from a woman aged 25 to 45 with acute or convalescent COVID-19. Each CDR3 is given with its conserved first and last residue. Fields, in order: D gene, clone size, V gene, J gene, CDR3 DNA, CDR3 protein. The D gene is left open where the match is weak. The listing skips clone size in some rows; elsewhere it reads once, few, many or a size class.

>.|.|TRBV19|TRBJ1-1
TGTGCCAGTAGTTCGTCGGGAGCTGAAGCTTTCTTT
CASSSSGAEAFF
>.|.|TRBV11-2|TRBJ1-1
TGTGCCAGCAGCTTAGGCCAGGGGAGATCTGAAGCTTTCTTT
CASSLGQGRSEAFF
>.|.|TRBV6-6|TRBJ2-2
TGTGCCAGCAGCTATTTTTCCGGCGGGGAGCTGTTTTTT
CASSYFSGGELFF
>TRBD1|.|TRBV27|TRBJ1-2
TGTGCCAGCAGTCCCTCCGCGACAGGGCGGAAGGATGGCTACACCTTC
CASSPSATGRKDGYTF
>TRBD1|.|TRBV15|TRBJ1-2
TGTGCCACCAGCAGAGATCCGGGACAGAACTATGGCTACACCTTC
CATSRDPGQNYGYTF
>TRBD1|.|TRBV5-8|TRBJ1-2
TGTGCCAGCAGCTCACGGACAGGGGGTTTCCGCTACACCTTC
CASSSRTGGFRYTF
>.|.|TRBV11-2|TRBJ2-5
TGTGCCAGCCGCCCGTGGGGGGGCAACCAAGAGACCCAGTACTTC
CASRPWGGNQETQYF
>.|.|TRBV5-1|TRBJ2-2
TGCGCCAGCAGCCCCGGGACACTCATATCACCTACCGGGGAGCTGTTTTTT
CASSPGTLISPTGELFF
>TRBD1|once|TRBV7-3|TRBJ2-5
TGTGCCAGCAGCGAGACAGGGCCGCAAGAGACCCAGTACTTC
CASSETGPQETQYF
>TRBD2|.|TRBV5-1|TRBJ2-5
TGCGCCAGCAGCTTCCGACTAGCGGGGGGGCGGGAGACCCAGTACTTC
CASSFRLAGGRETQYF
>.|.|TRBV6-5|TRBJ2-3
TGTGCCAGCTCACCGCGGCGGGCAGATACGCAGTATTTT
CASSPRRADTQYF
>TRBD1|few|TRBV30|TRBJ2-7
TGTGCCTGGAGTGAGGGGGCGGATTTCTACGAGCAGTACTTC
CAWSEGADFYEQYF
>TRBD1|.|TRBV28|TRBJ2-6
TGTGCCAGCAGTTTATATGGGACAGGGACCTCTGGGGCCAACGTCCTGACTTTC
CASSLYGTGTSGANVLTF
>.|.|TRBV7-2|TRBJ1-2
TGTGCCAGCAGCTTAGTGGTTGGTGGGGGCAAGGCCCGTGGCTACACCTTC
CASSLVVGGGKARGYTF
>TRBD1|.|TRBV27|TRBJ1-2
TGTGCCAGCAGCAGGACAGGGGATCCCAATGATGGCTACACCTTC
CASSRTGDPNDGYTF
>.|.|TRBV27|TRBJ2-5
TGTGCCAGCAGTTTATCCCAGGGAGAGACCCAGTACTTC
CASSLSQGETQYF
>TRBD2|.|TRBV2|TRBJ2-5
TGTGCCAGCAGGAGACTAGCGGGGGGCCCCCTGTACTTC
CASRRLAGGPLYF
>TRBD1|once|TRBV28|TRBJ1-2
TGTGCCAGCAGTTATGGACAGGGACTATCTTATGGCTACACCTTC
CASSYGQGLSYGYTF
>.|.|TRBV6-5|TRBJ2-2
TGTGCCAGCAGCAAGGGACAATTAGCCGGGGAGCTGTTTTTT
CASSKGQLAGELFF
>.|.|TRBV5-1|TRBJ1-2
TGCGCCAGCCGGGGAGGTCGTCGATTCAACGGCTACACCTTC
CASRGGRRFNGYTF
>TRBD2|.|TRBV7-2|TRBJ2-7
TGTGCCAGCAGCGTGGGACTAGCGGGGGTTCCCGAGCAGTACTTC
CASSVGLAGVPEQYF
>.|once|TRBV29-1|TRBJ2-3
TGCAGCGTTAAGAACGGCGGGACAGATACGCAGTATTTT
CSVKNGGTDTQYF
>TRBD2|once|TRBV9|TRBJ2-1
TGTGCCAGCAGCGCCGGGGGGTCCTACAATGAGCAGTTCTTC
CASSAGGSYNEQFF
>.|.|TRBV23-1|TRBJ2-3
TGCGCCAGCAGTCAATCGGACAAGCGCACAGATACGCAGTATTTT
CASSQSDKRTDTQYF
>TRBD1|.|TRBV27|TRBJ1-5
TGTGCCAGCAGTTCCAATGACAGGGTCAATCAGCCCCAGCATTTT
CASSSNDRVNQPQHF
>TRBD1|.|TRBV9|TRBJ1-2
TGTGCCAGCAGCCCCTCGGACAGGGCAGACTATGGCTACACCTTC
CASSPSDRADYGYTF
>.|.|TRBV19|TRBJ1-1
TGTGCCAGTAGTTCAAAACAGGGTCACACTGAAGCTTTCTTT
CASSSKQGHTEAFF
>.|.|TRBV27|TRBJ1-5
TGTGCCAGCAGTTCCTACAGGGTTCAGCCCCAGCATTTT
CASSSYRVQPQHF
>.|.|TRBV11-2|TRBJ2-5
TGTGCCAGCAGCTTAGTTATACAAGAGACCCAGTACTTC
CASSLVIQETQYF
>TRBD1|.|TRBV5-1|TRBJ2-7
TGCGCCAGCAGCTTGGGACAGGGGGTGAACGAGCAGTACTTC
CASSLGQGVNEQYF
>TRBD2|.|TRBV5-6|TRBJ2-1
TGTGCCAGCACCTCTGTAGCGGGGGGGCATACTGAGCAGTTCTTC
CASTSVAGGHTEQFF
>TRBD1|.|TRBV10-3|TRBJ2-7
TGTGCCAGCCACAGACAGGGGAGCTCCTACGAGCAGTACTTC
CASHRQGSSYEQYF
>TRBD1|.|TRBV10-2|TRBJ2-7
TGCGCCAGCAGACCCGCCGACAGGGCCTACGAGCAGTACTTC
CASRPADRAYEQYF
>.|.|TRBV28|TRBJ2-6
TGTGCCAGCAGTTTTCAGGGCTCTGGGGCCAACGTCCTGACTTTC
CASSFQGSGANVLTF
>TRBD2|.|TRBV11-2|TRBJ2-5
TGTGCCAGCAGCTTTCGGACTAGCGGGGGGATTGAGGGAGAGACCCAGTACTTC
CASSFRTSGGIEGETQYF
>.|.|TRBV27|TRBJ1-2
TGTGCCAGCAGTTTATCAGGGGCCAACTATGGCTACACCTTC
CASSLSGANYGYTF
>.|few|TRBV29-1|TRBJ1-1
TGCAGCGTTGACAGAGAAGCTTTCTTT
CSVDREAFF
>TRBD2|.|TRBV28|TRBJ2-5
TGTGCCAGCAGTTTGGGGGGGGGTTCCCAAGAGACCCAGTACTTC
CASSLGGGSQETQYF
>TRBD2|.|TRBV5-5|TRBJ2-5
TGTGCCAGCAGTTCCCCCACCGGGACTACGACAGAGACCCAGTACTTC
CASSSPTGTTTETQYF
>.|.|TRBV6-4|TRBJ2-4
TGTGAGGGAGGGGGTAGCAAAAACATTCAGTACTTC
CEGGGSKNIQYF
>.|.|TRBV6-5|TRBJ2-7
TGTGCCAGCAGGGAGGGCGCAGGGTGGGAGCAGTACTTC
CASREGAGWEQYF
>.|.|TRBV9|TRBJ2-2
TGTGCCAGCAGCATACTACCGGGGGTGGGCACCGGGGAGCTGTTTTTT
CASSILPGVGTGELFF
>.|.|TRBV6-5|TRBJ1-2
TGTGCCAGCAGTCCCCAGCGGGGGGGCAGCCATGGCTACACCTTC
CASSPQRGGSHGYTF
>.|.|TRBV12-3/TRBV12-4|TRBJ1-1
TGTGCCAGCAGTTTTTACAGGGACACTGAAGCTTTCTTT
CASSFYRDTEAFF
>.|.|TRBV28|TRBJ1-5
TGTGCCAGCAGTTTAGAGGGAAGGGGCAATCAGCCCCAGCATTTT
CASSLEGRGNQPQHF
>TRBD1|.|TRBV4-1|TRBJ1-2
TGCGCCAGCAGCCAAGGTACAGGGGGCGGCGATGGCTACACCTTC
CASSQGTGGGDGYTF
>.|.|TRBV11-2|TRBJ2-5
TGTGCCAGCAGCTTAGTAGATGTGACCCAGTACTTC
CASSLVDVTQYF
>.|.|TRBV7-3|TRBJ2-5
TGTGCCAGCAGCTTTACGGGGAAACAAGAGACCCAGTACTTC
CASSFTGKQETQYF
>TRBD2|.|TRBV6-2/TRBV6-3|TRBJ2-7
TGTGCCAGCAGTTACTCCAACGGACTAGCAAGTGAGCAGTACTTC
CASSYSNGLASEQYF
>.|.|TRBV5-1|TRBJ1-1
TGCGCCAGCAGCTCAGGAAGGGGGACTGAAGCTTTCTTT
CASSSGRGTEAFF
>TRBD1|.|TRBV6-5|TRBJ2-7
TGTGCCAGCAGTAAGGGACAGGGACCCTCCTACGAGCAGTACTTC
CASSKGQGPSYEQYF